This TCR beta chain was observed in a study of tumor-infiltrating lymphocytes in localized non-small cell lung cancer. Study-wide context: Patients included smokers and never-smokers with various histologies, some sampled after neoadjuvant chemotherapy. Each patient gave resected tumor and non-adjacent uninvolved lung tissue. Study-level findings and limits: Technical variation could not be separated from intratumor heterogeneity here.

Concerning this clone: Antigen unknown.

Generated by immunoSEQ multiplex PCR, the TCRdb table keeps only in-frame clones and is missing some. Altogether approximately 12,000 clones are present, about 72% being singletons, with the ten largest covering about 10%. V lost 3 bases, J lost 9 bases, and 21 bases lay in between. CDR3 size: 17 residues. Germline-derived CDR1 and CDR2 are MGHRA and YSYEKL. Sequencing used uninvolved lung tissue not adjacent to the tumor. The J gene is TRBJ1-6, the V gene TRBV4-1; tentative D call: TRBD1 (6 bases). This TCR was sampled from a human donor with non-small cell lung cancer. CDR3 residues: CASSQGLSGTIGSPLHF. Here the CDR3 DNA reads TGCGCCAGCAGCCAGGGGTTATCCGGGACAATCGGTTCACCCCTCCACTTT.